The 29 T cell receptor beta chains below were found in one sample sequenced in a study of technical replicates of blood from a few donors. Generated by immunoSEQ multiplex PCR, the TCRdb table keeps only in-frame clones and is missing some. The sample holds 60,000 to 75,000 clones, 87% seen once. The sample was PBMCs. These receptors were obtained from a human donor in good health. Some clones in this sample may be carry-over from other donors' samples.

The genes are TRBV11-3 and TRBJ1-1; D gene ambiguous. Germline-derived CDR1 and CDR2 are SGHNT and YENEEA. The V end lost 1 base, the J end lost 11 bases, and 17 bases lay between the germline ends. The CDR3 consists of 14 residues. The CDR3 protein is CASSLGAKGATAFF. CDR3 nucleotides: TGTGCCAGCAGCTTAGGGGCCAAGGGAGCAACTGCTTTCTTT.

This chain's CDR3 is CASSHETAKVEQYF. CDR3 DNA sequence: TGTGCCAGCAGCCACGAGACAGCTAAGGTCGAGCAGTACTTC. The chain employs TRBV5-5 and TRBJ2-7, with D perhaps matching TRBD1 (5 bases). This CDR3 is 14 amino acids long. V lost 4 bases to trimming and J lost 6 bases, with 17 bases between them. Germline CDR1 is SGHKS and CDR2 is YYEKEE (reference sequence).

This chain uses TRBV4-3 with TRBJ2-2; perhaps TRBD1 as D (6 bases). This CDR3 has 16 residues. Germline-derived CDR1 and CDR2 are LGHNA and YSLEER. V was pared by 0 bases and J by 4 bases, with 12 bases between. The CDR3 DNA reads TGCGCCAGCAGCCAAGATAATTGGGGGCCCACCGGGGAGCTGTTTTTT. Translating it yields CASSQDNWGPTGELFF.

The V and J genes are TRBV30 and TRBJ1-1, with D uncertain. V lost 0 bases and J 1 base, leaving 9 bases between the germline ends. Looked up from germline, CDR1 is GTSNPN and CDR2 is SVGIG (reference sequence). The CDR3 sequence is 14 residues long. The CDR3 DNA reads TGTGCCTGGAGTGTAACACCACAGAACACTGAAGCTTTCTTT. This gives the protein CAWSVTPQNTEAFF. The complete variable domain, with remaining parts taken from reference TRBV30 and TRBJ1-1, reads SQTIHQWPATLVQPVGSPLSLECTVEGTSNPNLYWYRQAAGRGLQLLFYSVGIGQISSEVPQNLSASRPQDRQFILSSKKLLLSDSGFYLCAWSVTPQNTEAFFGQGTRLTVV.

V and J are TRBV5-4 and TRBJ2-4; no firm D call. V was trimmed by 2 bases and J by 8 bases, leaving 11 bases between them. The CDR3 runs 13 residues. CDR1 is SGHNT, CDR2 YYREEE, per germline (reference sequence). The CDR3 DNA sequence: TGTGCCAGCAGCTTCCCAACTTCTGACATTCAGTACTTC. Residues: CASSFPTSDIQYF.

The CDR3 region is CASRRTGEETQYF. As DNA, the CDR3 is TGTGCCAGTCGCCGGACAGGGGAGGAGACCCAGTACTTC. The V call is TRBV19, the J call TRBJ2-5; TRBD1 matches 9 bases. With V trimmed by 8 bases and J by 5 bases, 6 bases remained unmatched. The CDR3 covers 13 residues. CDR1 is LNHDA, CDR2 SQIVND, per germline (reference sequence).

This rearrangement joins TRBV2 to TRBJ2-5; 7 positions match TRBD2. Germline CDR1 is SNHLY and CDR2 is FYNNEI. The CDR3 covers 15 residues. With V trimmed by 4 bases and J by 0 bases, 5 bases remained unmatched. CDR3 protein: CASSGGGWYQETQYF. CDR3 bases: TGTGCCAGCAGTGGGGGGGGTTGGTACCAAGAGACCCAGTACTTC.

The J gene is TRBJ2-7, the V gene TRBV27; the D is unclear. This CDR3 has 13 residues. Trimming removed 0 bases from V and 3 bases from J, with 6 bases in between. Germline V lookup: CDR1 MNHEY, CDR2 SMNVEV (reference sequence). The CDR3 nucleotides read TGTGCCAGCAGTTTATCCGCCGGCTACGAGCAGTACTTC. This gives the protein CASSLSAGYEQYF.

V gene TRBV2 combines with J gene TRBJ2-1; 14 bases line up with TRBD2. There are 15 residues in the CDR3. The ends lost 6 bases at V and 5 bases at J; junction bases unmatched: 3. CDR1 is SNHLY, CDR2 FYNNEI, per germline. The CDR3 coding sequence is TGTGCCAGCAGGGGGACTAGCGGGAGAGACAATGAGCAGTTCTTC. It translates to CASRGTSGRDNEQFF.

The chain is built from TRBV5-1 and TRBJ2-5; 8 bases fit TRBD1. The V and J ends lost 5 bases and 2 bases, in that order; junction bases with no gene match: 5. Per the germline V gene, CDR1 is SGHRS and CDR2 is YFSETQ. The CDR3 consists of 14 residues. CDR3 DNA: TGCGCCAGCAGATTAGGGACAGGACAAGAGACCCAGTACTTC. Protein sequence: CASRLGTGQETQYF. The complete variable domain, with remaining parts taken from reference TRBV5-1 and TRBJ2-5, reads KAGVTQTPRYLIKTRGQQVTLSCSPISGHRSVSWYQQTPGQGLQFLFEYFSETQRNKGNFPGRFSGRQFSNSRSEMNVSTLELGDSALYLCASRLGTGQETQYFGPGTRLLVL.

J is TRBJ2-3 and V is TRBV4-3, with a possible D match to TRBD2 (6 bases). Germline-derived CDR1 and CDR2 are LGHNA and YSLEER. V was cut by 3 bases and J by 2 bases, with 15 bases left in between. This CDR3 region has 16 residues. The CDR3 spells CASSQGLSPITDTQYF. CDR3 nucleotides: TGCGCCAGCAGCCAGGGACTCTCACCCATCACAGATACGCAGTATTTT.

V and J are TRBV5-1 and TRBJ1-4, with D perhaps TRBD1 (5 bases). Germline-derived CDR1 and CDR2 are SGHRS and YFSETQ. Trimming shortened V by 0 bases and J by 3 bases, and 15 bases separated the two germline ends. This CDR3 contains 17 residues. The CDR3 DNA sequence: TGCGCCAGCAGCTTGGAAACAGGTTATTCACCTAATGAAAAACTGTTTTTT. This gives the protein CASSLETGYSPNEKLFF. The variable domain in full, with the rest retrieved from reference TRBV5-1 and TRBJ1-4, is KAGVTQTPRYLIKTRGQQVTLSCSPISGHRSVSWYQQTPGQGLQFLFEYFSETQRNKGNFPGRFSGRQFSNSRSEMNVSTLELGDSALYLCASSLETGYSPNEKLFFGSGTQLSVL.

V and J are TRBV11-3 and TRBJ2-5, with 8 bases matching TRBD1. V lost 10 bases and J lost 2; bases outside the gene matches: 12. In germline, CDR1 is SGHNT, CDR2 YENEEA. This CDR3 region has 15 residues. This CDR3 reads CATVLGTGRQETQYF. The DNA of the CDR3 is TGTGCCACGGTATTAGGGACAGGTCGTCAAGAGACCCAGTACTTC.

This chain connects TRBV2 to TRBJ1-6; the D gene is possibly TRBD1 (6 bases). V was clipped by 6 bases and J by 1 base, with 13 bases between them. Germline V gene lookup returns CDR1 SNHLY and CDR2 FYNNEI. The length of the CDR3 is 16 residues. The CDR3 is CASRDTTGSYNSPLHF. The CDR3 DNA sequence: TGTGCCAGCAGAGATACAACAGGGTCCTATAATTCACCCCTCCACTTT. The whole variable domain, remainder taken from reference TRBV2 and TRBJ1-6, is EPEVTQTPSHQVTQMGQEVILRCVPISNHLYFYWYRQILGQKVEFLVSFYNNEISEKSEIFDDQFSVERPDGSNFTLKIRSTKLEDSAMYFCASRDTTGSYNSPLHFGNGTRLTVT.

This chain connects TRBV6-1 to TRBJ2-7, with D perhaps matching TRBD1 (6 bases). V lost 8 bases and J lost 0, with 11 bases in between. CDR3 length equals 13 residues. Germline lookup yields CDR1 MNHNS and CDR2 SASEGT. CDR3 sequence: CASPDSGSYEQYF. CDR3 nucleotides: TGTGCCAGCCCGGACAGTGGCTCCTACGAGCAGTACTTC.

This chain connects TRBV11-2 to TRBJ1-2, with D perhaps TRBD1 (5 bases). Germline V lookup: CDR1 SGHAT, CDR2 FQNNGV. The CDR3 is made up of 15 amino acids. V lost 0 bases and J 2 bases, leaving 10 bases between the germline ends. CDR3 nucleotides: TGTGCCAGCAGCTTAGATCCAGGGATGAACTATGGCTACACCTTC. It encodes CASSLDPGMNYGYTF.

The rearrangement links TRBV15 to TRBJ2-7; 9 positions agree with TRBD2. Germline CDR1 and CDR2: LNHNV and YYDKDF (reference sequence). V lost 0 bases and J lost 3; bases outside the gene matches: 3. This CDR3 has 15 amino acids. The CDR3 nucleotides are TGTGCCACCAGCAGAGAACCTAGCGGGATCTACGAGCAGTACTTC. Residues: CATSREPSGIYEQYF.

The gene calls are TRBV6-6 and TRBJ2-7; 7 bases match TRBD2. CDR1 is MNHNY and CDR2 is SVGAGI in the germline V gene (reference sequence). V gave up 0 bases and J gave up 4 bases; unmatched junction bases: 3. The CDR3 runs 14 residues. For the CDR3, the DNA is TGTGCCAGCAGTTACTCTTCGGGGGGTTACGAGCAGTACTTC. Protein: CASSYSSGGYEQYF.

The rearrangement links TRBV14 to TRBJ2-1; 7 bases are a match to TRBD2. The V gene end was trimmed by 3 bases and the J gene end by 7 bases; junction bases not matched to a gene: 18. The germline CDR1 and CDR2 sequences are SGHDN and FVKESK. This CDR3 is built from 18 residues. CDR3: CASSHRGRAGVILNEQFF. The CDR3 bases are TGTGCCAGCAGCCATAGGGGTAGGGCGGGAGTAATCTTGAATGAGCAGTTCTTC.

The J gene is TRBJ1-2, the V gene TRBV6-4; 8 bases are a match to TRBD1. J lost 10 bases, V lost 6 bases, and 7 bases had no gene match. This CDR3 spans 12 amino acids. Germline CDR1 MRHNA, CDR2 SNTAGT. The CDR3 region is CASSDRGIDYTF. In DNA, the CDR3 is TGTGCCAGCAGCGACAGGGGAATAGACTACACCTTC.

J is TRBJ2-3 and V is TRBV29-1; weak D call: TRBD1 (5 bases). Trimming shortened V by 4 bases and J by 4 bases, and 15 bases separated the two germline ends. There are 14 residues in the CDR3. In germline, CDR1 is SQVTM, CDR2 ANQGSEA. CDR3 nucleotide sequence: TGCAGCGTTGGACAGCCTGGTAGGCCAGATACGCAGTATTTT. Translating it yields CSVGQPGRPDTQYF.

CDR3 loop: CASSLVEGSGANVLTF. CDR3 sequence (DNA): TGTGCCAGCAGTTTGGTAGAGGGCTCTGGGGCCAACGTCCTGACTTTC. V and J are TRBV28 and TRBJ2-6; tentative D call: TRBD2 (5 bases). The germline V gene encodes CDR1 MDHEN and CDR2 SYDVKM. The CDR3 totals 16 residues. The ends were cut back, 3 bases at V and 0 bases at J, with 9 bases in the middle.

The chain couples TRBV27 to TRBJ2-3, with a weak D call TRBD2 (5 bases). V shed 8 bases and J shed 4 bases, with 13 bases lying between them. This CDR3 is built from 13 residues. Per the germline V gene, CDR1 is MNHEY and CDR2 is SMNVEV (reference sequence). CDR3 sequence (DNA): TGTGCCAGCGAGGTAGCGCCAGCAGATACGCAGTATTTT. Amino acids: CASEVAPADTQYF.

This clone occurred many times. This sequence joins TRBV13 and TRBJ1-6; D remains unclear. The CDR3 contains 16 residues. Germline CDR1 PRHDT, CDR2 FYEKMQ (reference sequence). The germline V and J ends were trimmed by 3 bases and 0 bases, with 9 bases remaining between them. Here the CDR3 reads CASSFGWSSYNSPLHF. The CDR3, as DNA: TGTGCCAGCAGCTTTGGTTGGAGCTCCTATAATTCACCCCTCCACTTT.

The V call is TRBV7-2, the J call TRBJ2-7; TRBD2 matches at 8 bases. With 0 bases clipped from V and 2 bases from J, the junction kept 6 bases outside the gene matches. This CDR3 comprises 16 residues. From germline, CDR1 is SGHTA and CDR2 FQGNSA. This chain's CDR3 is CASSLASSGGAYEQYF. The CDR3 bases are TGTGCCAGCAGCTTAGCGTCCTCGGGGGGGGCCTACGAGCAGTACTTC.

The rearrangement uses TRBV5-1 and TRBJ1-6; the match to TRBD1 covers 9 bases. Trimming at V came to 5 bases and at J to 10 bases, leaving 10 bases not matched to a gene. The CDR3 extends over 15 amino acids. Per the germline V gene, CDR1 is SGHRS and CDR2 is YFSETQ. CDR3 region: CASRYDRGIGSPLHF. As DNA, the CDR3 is TGCGCCAGCAGATATGACAGGGGGATTGGGTCACCCCTCCACTTT.

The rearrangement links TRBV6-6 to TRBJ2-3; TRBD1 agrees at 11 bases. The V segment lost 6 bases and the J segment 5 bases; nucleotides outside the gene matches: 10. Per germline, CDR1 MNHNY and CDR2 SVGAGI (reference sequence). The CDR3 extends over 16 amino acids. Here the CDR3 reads CASSPGQGVSGDTQYF. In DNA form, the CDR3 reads TGTGCCAGCAGCCCGGGACAGGGGGTTTCAGGAGATACGCAGTATTTT.

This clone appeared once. Written as DNA, the CDR3 is TGTGCCAGCAGCCACCGGACAGGGAGCTCCTACAATGAGCAGTTCTTC. Its translation: CASSHRTGSSYNEQFF. The V call is TRBV7-2, the J call TRBJ2-1, with 8 bases aligning to TRBD1. V trimming: 5 bases; J trimming: 0 bases; junction bases outside the gene matches: 6. In germline, CDR1 is SGHTA, CDR2 FQGNSA. This CDR3 has 16 residues.

The CDR3 here is CASSRGLAGGGTQYF. The CDR3 DNA reads as TGTGCCAGCAGCAGGGGACTAGCGGGAGGTGGGACCCAGTACTTC. The gene calls are TRBV4-2 and TRBJ2-5; TRBD2 matches 15 bases. The CDR3 extends over 15 amino acids. CDR1 is LGHNA, CDR2 YNFKEQ, per germline. The trim removed 5 bases at V and 7 bases at J, leaving 5 bases unmatched.